This section outlines one T cell receptor (beta chain) sequence together with its context. Its antigen specificity is not known. Per-base quality was not reported, and no clone a single base away is much larger than it. These data come from a study of blood T cell repertoires in COVID-19 (TCRdb year 2020). About the full investigation: Samples from collaborators originated in the United States, Italy and Spain and spanned both the acute and convalescent phases of COVID-19. Where available, HLA class I and class II types were obtained from metadata supplied by the sample provider rather than from assay-based typing. Deeply sampled blood TCRbeta repertoires from subjects exposed to, actively infected with, or recovered from COVID-19 were included in the dataset. The material from the prospective study consisted of cDNA or gDNA derived from T cells, B-cell-depleted T cells, or PBMCs. A de-identified subject ID, COVID-19 status, age in years and sex were almost always included in the sample metadata. The repertoires were released in a freely available public database intended as a resource for research on the immune response to SARS-CoV-2. The samples were drawn from the first 160 participants of the ongoing ImmuneRACE study and from 1,254 subjects provided by 6 global collaborators.

TCRbeta CDR3 regions were amplified from genomic DNA by means of the immunoSEQ Assay, a bias-controlled multiplex PCR. Under the source paper's analysis protocol: The number of nucleated cells in each sample was estimated from the amplification of reference gene primers within the assay. Sequence reads were collapsed and filtered to measure the absolute abundance of every unique TCRbeta CDR3 rearrangement. For each sample, productive Simpson clonality was calculated as the square root of Simpson's diversity index over productive rearrangements. As stored in TCRdb, this immuneACCESS dataset retains in-frame rearrangements with V and J assigned. A fraction of the clones does not appear; measured against another copy, unresolved V genes explain less than half of the discrepancy, and the remainder lacks a known reason. The V and J calls and clone size come from that table; D and trimming were worked out from the DNA. Counted in this sample were over 300,000 clones; around 90% of them appeared once. The ten largest clones capture 0.95% to 1.5% of the sample.

The collaborating institutions used their own protocols to collect whole blood in K2EDTA tubes. Collaborator samples were shipped for TCRbeta analysis as frozen whole blood, isolated PBMCs, or DNA extracted from either sample type. The CDR3, from cysteine to phenylalanine, totals 16 residues. Only the CDR3 DNA is retained, 48 bases long and in frame from the first base. Cut back by 2 bases and 7 bases, the V and J ends lie 20 bases apart. The germline V gene specifies MNHEY as CDR1 and SVGEGT as CDR2. Overall study results and their limits: The amount of clinical and demographic metadata varied by source and participant and was provided uncurated.

The chain employs TRBV6-2 or TRBV6-3 and TRBJ1-2; TRBD1 is perhaps the D gene, given 5 matching bases. This sequence originates from a man in his forties with acute or convalescent COVID-19. Material: peripheral blood. The nucleotides are TGTGCCAGCAGTTACAATCTTCCGGGACTTAAAACTGGCTACACCTTC. It specifies CASSYNLPGLKTGYTF.